This T cell receptor (beta chain) was sequenced for a study of technical replicates of blood from a handful of donors. TCRdb's copy holds only in-frame clones and misses some; the assay was immunoSEQ multiplex PCR. The sample records approximately 81,000 clones, about 94% being singletons. The CDR3 runs to 16 residues. The germline CDR1 and CDR2 sequences are SGHVS and FQNEAQ. V dropped 5 bases and J dropped 1 base, with 16 bases sitting between them. The TCR comes from a human donor in good health. Input material: T cells isolated from PBMCs. This chain links TRBV7-8 with TRBJ2-3, with D possibly being TRBD2 (6 bases). The CDR3 DNA is TGTGCCAGCAGCCCCAGCAGACTAGTGGGCACAGATACGCAGTATTTT. Residues: CASSPSRLVGTDTQYF.